This TCR beta chain was obtained from a study of T cells in localized non-small cell lung cancer. Study results and limitations: Appearance in adjacent lung was seen for a median around 58 of the top 100 tumor clones. Higher adjacent-lung clonality was associated with shorter survival. Measurement of T cell clonality placed uninvolved adjacent lung highest, above the level in tumor. Since sequencing was restricted to only one region of the tumor, intratumor heterogeneity remains a possibility.

With regard to this clone: Its matching antigen is unknown.

Trimming cost V 5 bases and J 6 bases, with 18 bases left between them. CDR1 SEHNR and CDR2 FQNEAQ come from the germline V gene (reference sequence). This CDR3 region has 15 residues. Some clones are missing from TCRdb's copy, which holds only in-frame ones; the method was immunoSEQ multiplex PCR. In the table there are tens of thousands of clones, roughly 80% of which are singletons. This chain connects TRBV7-9 to TRBJ2-3; the D call may be TRBD1 or TRBD2 (5 bases each). This specimen was PBMCs, taken before any cancer treatment. This receptor was taken from a man aged 40 to 75 with stage II lung adenocarcinoma. Here the CDR3 reads CASSGSGTSADTQYF. The DNA of the CDR3 is TGTGCCAGCAGCGGCTCCGGGACCAGCGCGGATACGCAGTATTTT.